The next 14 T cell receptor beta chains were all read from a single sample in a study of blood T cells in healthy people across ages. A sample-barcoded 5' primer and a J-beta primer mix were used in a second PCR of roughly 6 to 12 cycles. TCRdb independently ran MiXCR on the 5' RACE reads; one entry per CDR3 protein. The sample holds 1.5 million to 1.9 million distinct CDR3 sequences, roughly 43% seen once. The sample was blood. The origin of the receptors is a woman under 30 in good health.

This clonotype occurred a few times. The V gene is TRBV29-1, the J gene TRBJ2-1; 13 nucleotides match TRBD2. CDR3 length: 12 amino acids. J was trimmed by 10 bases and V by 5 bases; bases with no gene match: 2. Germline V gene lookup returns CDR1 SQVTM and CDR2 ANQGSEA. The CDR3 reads CSVSGLAGEQFF. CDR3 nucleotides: TGCAGCGTTTCGGGACTAGCGGGAGAGCAGTTCTTC.

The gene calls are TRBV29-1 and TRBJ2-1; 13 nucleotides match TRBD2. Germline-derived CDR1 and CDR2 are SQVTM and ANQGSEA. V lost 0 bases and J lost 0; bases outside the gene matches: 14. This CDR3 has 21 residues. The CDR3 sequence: CSVEEKEVPGLAGFSYNEQFF. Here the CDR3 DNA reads TGCAGCGTTGAAGAGAAAGAGGTCCCGGGACTAGCGGGATTCTCCTACAATGAGCAGTTCTTC.

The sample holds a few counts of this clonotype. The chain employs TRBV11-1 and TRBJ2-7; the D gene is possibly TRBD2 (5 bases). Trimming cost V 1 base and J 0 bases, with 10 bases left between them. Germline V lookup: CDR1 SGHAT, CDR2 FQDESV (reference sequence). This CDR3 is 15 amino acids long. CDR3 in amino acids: CASSLVGGYSYEQYF. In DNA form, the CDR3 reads TGTGCCAGCAGCTTAGTAGGAGGCTACTCCTACGAGCAGTACTTC.

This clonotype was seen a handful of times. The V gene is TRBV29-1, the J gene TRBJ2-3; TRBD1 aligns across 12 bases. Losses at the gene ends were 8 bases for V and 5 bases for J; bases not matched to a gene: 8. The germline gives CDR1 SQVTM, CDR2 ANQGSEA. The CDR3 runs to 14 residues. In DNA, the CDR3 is TGCAGCAGGACCGGGACAGGGGGCGGAGATACGCAGTATTTT. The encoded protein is CSRTGTGGGDTQYF.

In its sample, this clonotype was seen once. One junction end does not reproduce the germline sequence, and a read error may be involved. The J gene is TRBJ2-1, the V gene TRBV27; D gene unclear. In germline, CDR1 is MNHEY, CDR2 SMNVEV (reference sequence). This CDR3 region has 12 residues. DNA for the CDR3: TGTGCCAACAGTCTGTTAGGGAATGAGCAGTTCTTC. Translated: CANSLLGNEQFF.

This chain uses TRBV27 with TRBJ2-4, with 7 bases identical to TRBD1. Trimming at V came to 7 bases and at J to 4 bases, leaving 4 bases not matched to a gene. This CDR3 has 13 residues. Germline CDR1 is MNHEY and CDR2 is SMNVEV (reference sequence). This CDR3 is CASTDRVKNIQYF. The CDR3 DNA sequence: TGTGCCAGCACTGACAGGGTGAAAAACATTCAGTACTTC.

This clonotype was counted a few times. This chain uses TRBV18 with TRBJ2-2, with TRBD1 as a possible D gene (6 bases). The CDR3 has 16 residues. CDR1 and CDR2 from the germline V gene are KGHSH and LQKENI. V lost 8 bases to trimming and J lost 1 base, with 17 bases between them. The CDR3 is CASAIRTAVNTGELFF. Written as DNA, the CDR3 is TGTGCCAGCGCCATTCGGACAGCAGTGAACACCGGGGAGCTGTTTTTT.

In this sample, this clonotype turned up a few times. The CDR3 loop reads CASSLAGDLYYGYTF. CDR3 sequence (DNA): TGCGCCAGCAGCTTGGCCGGGGACCTCTACTATGGCTACACCTTC. The chain joins TRBV5-1 to TRBJ1-2; tentatively, D is TRBD1 (5 bases). V was shortened by 0 bases and J by 3 bases, with 12 bases between the two germline ends. CDR3 size: 15 residues. Germline CDR1 reads SGHRS; CDR2 reads YFSETQ.

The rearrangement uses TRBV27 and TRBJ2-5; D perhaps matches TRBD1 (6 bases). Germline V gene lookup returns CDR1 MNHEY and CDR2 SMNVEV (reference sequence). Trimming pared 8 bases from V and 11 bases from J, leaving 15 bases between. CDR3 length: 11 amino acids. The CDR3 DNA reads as TGTGCCAGCCGGACAGTCAAAGAGCAGTACTTC. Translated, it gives CASRTVKEQYF.

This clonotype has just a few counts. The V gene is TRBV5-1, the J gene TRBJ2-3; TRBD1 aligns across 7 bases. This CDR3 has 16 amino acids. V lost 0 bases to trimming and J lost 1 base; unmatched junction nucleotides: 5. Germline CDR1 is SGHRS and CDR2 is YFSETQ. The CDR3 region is CASSLEAGGRTDTQYF. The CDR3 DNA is TGCGCCAGCAGCTTGGAGGCAGGGGGACGCACAGATACGCAGTATTTT.

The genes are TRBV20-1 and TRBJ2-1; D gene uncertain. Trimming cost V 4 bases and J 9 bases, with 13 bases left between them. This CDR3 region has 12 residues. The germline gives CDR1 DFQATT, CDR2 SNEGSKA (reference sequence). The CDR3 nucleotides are TGCAGTGCTATACCAGGCCGTACTGAGCAGTTCTTC. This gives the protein CSAIPGRTEQFF.

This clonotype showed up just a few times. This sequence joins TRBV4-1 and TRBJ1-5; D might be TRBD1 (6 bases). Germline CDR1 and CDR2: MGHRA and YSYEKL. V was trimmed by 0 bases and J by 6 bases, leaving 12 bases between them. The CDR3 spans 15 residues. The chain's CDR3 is CASSQEVGAGQPQHF. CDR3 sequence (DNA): TGCGCCAGCAGCCAAGAGGTGGGGGCAGGTCAGCCCCAGCATTTT.

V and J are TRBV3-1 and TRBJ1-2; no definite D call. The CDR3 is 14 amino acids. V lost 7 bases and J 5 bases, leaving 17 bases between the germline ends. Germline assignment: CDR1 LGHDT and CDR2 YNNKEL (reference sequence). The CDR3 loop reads CASTPGRLLYGYTF. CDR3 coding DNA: TGTGCCAGCACCCCGGGCCGCCTCCTGTATGGCTACACCTTC. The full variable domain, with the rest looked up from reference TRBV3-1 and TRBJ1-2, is DTAVSQTPKYLVTQMGNDKSIKCEQNLGHDTMYWYKQDSKKFLKIMFSYNNKELIINETVPNRFSPKSPDKAHLNLHINSLELGDSAVYFCASTPGRLLYGYTFGSGTRLTVV.

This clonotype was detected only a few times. This CDR3 reads CASIGTDSYEQYF. In DNA, the CDR3 is TGTGCCAGCATAGGGACGGACTCCTACGAGCAGTACTTC. This chain links TRBV6-1 with TRBJ2-7; TRBD1 or TRBD2 may be the D gene (5 bases each). Between the trimmed V and J ends, which lost 7 bases and 0 bases, there was a span of 10 bases. Looked up from germline, CDR1 is MNHNS and CDR2 is SASEGT. The CDR3 has 13 residues.